This T cell receptor beta chain was profiled in a study of T cells expressing NK-cell markers. The V gene's germline CDR1 is ENHRY and CDR2 SYGVKD. The CDR3 totals 13 residues. TCRdb reanalyzed the 5' RACE reads, giving one entry per CDR3 protein sequence and no DNA. Here the sample table reports under 200,000 distinct CDR3 sequences. Input material: blood T cells: a sorted CD56 or NKG2C T cell subset, CD4+ or CD8+ T cells, or bulk PBMC T cells (not recorded which). This TCR came from a woman between 18 and 70 years old in good health. The chain uses TRBV10-3 and TRBJ2-4. The chain's CDR3 is CAISGTAQNIQYF.